The 3 T cell receptor beta chains reported below all come from one sample, sequenced in a study of blood T cell repertoires in COVID-19. TCRdb's copy holds only in-frame clones and misses some; the assay was immunoSEQ multiplex PCR. The table has 250,000 to 300,000 clones, over 80% seen once. The sequencing sample was made of peripheral blood. Receptor source: a woman between 35 and 50 years old who had recovered from COVID-19.

Worth noting for this clone: Other DNA variants within this sample encode the same CDR3. This chain connects TRBV3-1 (or the pseudogene TRBV3-2) to TRBJ2-5; no clear D. Deletions cut 1 base from V and 4 bases from J, with 7 bases between. Germline-derived CDR1 and CDR2 are LGHDT and YNNKEL (reference sequence). The CDR3 is made up of 13 amino acids. The CDR3 nucleotides read TGTGCCAGCAGCCAAGGAGGTAGAGAGACCCAGTACTTC. Residues: CASSQGGRETQYF.

The genes are TRBV3-1 (or the pseudogene TRBV3-2) and TRBJ1-4; no clear D gene. This CDR3 has 15 amino acids. V was clipped by 4 bases and J by 3 bases, with 12 bases between them. Germline CDR1 reads LGHDT; CDR2 reads YNNKEL (reference sequence). CDR3 sequence (DNA): TGTGCCAGCAGCCCAAGAGGGAATTCTAATGAAAAACTGTTTTTT. Amino acid sequence: CASSPRGNSNEKLFF.

This chain links TRBV7-2 with TRBJ1-2; weak D call: TRBD1 (5 bases). Deletions cut 4 bases from V and 4 bases from J, with 10 bases between. The CDR3 is 13 residues long. Germline V gene lookup returns CDR1 SGHTA and CDR2 FQGNSA. CDR3: CASSSRVGYGYTF. The DNA of the CDR3 is TGTGCCAGCAGCTCCAGGGTGGGCTATGGCTACACCTTC.